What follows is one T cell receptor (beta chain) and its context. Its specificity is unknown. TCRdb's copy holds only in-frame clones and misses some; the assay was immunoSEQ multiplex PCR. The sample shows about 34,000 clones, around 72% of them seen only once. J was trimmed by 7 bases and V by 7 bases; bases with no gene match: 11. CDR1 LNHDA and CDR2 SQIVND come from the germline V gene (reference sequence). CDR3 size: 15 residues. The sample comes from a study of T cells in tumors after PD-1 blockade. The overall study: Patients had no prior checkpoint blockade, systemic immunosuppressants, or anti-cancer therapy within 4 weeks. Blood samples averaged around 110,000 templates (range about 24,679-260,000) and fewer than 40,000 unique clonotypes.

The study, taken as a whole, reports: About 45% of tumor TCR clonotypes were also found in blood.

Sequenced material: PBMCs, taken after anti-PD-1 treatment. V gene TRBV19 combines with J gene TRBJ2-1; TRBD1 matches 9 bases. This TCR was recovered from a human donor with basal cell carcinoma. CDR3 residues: CASITPGQGRNEQFF. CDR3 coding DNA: TGTGCCAGTATCACACCGGGACAGGGAAGAAATGAGCAGTTCTTC.